Given below is one TCR beta chain in context. Its target is unknown. Sequencing was at deep level. The authors loaded 150 to 250 ng DNA, around 30,000 T cell genomes, into sorted-subset replicate PCRs. Assay used: immunoSEQ multiplex PCR; TCRdb lists only in-frame clones, some missing. Of some 2,000,000 clones listed, 85% to 95% are singletons. These data are taken from a study of shared clonotypes between healthy human individuals. Naive CD8 cells lacked CD45RO, underwent positive selection for CCR7 and left out terminally differentiated effector memory CD45RA+ cells. This CDR3 has 12 amino acids. The V and J ends lost 8 bases and 7 bases respectively, with 12 bases between them. Germline V lookup: CDR1 PRHDT, CDR2 FYEKMQ (reference sequence). Study results and caveats: Non-shared clonotypes had lower generation probabilities than clonotypes shared by all four sorted-subset donors.

The chain combines TRBV13 with TRBJ1-5; D ambiguous. The specimen sequenced was naive CD8+ T cells sorted from blood. This TCR came from a man between 18 and 35 years old in good health. The CDR3 reads CASAEAGQPQHF. DNA for the CDR3: TGTGCCAGCGCTGAGGCAGGCCAGCCCCAGCATTTT.